One and the same sample provided the 8 T cell receptor beta chains below, sequenced in a study of blood T cell repertoires in COVID-19. Measured with immunoSEQ multiplex PCR; TCRdb has only the in-frame clones, and not every one. The sample includes more than 200,000 clones, roughly 84% of them seen just once. Sequencing was performed on peripheral blood. These receptors were obtained from a man aged 45 to 65 with active or convalescent COVID-19.

The chain is built from TRBV7-9 and TRBJ1-4; TRBD1 aligns across 9 bases. V was clipped by 8 bases and J by 8 bases; unmatched bases: 9. Germline V gene lookup returns CDR1 SEHNR and CDR2 FQNEAQ (reference sequence). This CDR3 has 14 residues. The CDR3 region is CASETGGGEEKLFF. In DNA, the CDR3 is TGTGCCAGCGAAACAGGGGGCGGAGAGGAAAAACTGTTTTTT.

The J gene is TRBJ1-5, the V gene TRBV28; 8 nucleotides line up with TRBD1. J was trimmed by 7 bases and V by 2 bases; bases with no gene match: 13. The CDR3 loop spans 17 amino acids. The germline CDR1 and CDR2 sequences are MDHEN and SYDVKM. The CDR3 DNA reads TGTGCCAGCAGTTTAGCGCCAGGGGGCATCGGTAGCCAGCCCCAGCATTTT. Residues: CASSLAPGGIGSQPQHF.

The chain has TRBV4-2 and TRBJ2-3, with 8 bases fitting TRBD2. CDR3 length: 15 residues. Germline lookup yields CDR1 LGHNA and CDR2 YNFKEQ. J lost 1 base, V lost 3 bases, and 3 bases had no gene match. The chain's CDR3 is CASSHGGEGTDTQYF. CDR3 coding DNA: TGTGCCAGCAGCCACGGGGGGGAAGGCACAGATACGCAGTATTTT.

The chain recombines TRBV30 with TRBJ1-1; D possibly corresponds to TRBD1 (5 bases). There are 14 residues in the CDR3. Germline V gene lookup returns CDR1 GTSNPN and CDR2 SVGIG (reference sequence). Between the trimmed V and J ends, which lost 4 bases and 2 bases, there was a span of 14 bases. The CDR3 DNA sequence: TGTGCCTGGAACCACCCGGGGGTAAACACTGAAGCTTTCTTT. Translation gives CAWNHPGVNTEAFF.

The CDR3 sequence: CASSQDIDRGTEAFF. The CDR3 nucleotides are TGTGCCAGCAGCCAAGATATCGACAGGGGCACTGAAGCTTTCTTT. V and J are TRBV4-2 and TRBJ1-1, with 8 bases lining up with TRBD1. This CDR3 has 15 residues. Germline V gene sequence: CDR1 LGHNA, CDR2 YNFKEQ. The junction had 4 bases not matched to a gene; V was cut back by 0 bases and J by 4 bases.

The chain is built from TRBV28 and TRBJ1-4, with 12 positions matching TRBD1. The germline V gene encodes CDR1 MDHEN and CDR2 SYDVKM. With V trimmed by 10 bases and J by 6 bases, 9 bases remained unmatched. The CDR3 length is 15 residues. CDR3 nucleotides: TGTGCCACCACGGGGACAGGGGGCGCGGATGAAAAACTGTTTTTT. Translation gives CATTGTGGADEKLFF.

This chain links TRBV11-2 with TRBJ2-6, with D maybe TRBD1 (5 bases). This CDR3 spans 15 amino acids. Trimming removed 5 bases at V and 0 bases at J, with 8 bases between. Germline V gene sequence: CDR1 SGHAT, CDR2 FQNNGV. This CDR3 is CASSPDSSGANVLTF. DNA for the CDR3: TGTGCCAGCAGCCCAGACAGCTCTGGGGCCAACGTCCTGACTTTC.

Only one count was recorded for this clone. The chain carries TRBV5-6 and TRBJ1-5, with TRBD1 as a possible D gene (6 bases). Germline V CDR1 and CDR2: SGHDT, YYEEEE. Between the trimmed V and J ends, which lost 2 bases and 4 bases, there was a span of 13 bases. This CDR3 region has 15 residues. The CDR3 spells CASSFRGLWNQPQHF. The CDR3 DNA reads TGTGCCAGCAGCTTCAGGGGATTATGGAATCAGCCCCAGCATTTT.